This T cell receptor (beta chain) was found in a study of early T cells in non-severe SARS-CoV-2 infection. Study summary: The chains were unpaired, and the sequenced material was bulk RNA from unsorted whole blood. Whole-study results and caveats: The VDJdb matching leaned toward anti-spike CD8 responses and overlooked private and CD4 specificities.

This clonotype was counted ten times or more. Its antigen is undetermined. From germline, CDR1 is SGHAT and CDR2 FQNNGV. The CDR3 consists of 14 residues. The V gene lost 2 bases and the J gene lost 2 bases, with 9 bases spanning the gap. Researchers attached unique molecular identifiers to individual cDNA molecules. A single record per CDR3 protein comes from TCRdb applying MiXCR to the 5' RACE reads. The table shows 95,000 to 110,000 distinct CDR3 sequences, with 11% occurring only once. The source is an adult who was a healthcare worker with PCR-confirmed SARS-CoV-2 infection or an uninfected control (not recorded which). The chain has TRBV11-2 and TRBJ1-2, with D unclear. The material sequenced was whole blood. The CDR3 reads CASSLLNGNYGYTF. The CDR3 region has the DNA TGTGCCAGCAGCTTACTGAACGGGAACTATGGCTACACCTTC. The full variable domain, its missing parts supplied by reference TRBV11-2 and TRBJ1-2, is EAGVAQSPRYKIIEKRQSVAFWCNPISGHATLYWYQQILGQGPKLLIQFQNNGVVDDSQLPKDRFSAERLKGVDSTLKIQPAKLEDSAVYLCASSLLNGNYGYTFGSGTRLTVV.